These 12 T cell receptor beta chains share one sample of origin, sequenced in a study of T-cell memory formation after mild COVID-19. TCRdb redid the calling of the 5' RACE reads with MiXCR, one entry per CDR3 protein. Of 200,000 to 300,000 distinct CDR3 sequences listed, less than 20% are singletons. The sequenced sample consisted of PBMCs or a T cell subset sorted from them (not recorded which). These receptors were taken from an adult woman who had mild COVID-19 (a few samples of this study predate the infection). Cell type and time point are not known.

This clonotype was detected many times. Here the CDR3 reads CASSYVRTGDYGYTF. The CDR3 DNA sequence: TGTGCCAGCAGTTACGTAAGGACAGGGGACTATGGCTACACCTTC. The chain is built from TRBV6-5 and TRBJ1-2; 9 positions agree with TRBD1. CDR3 length: 15 residues. V gave up 2 bases and J gave up 3 bases; unmatched junction bases: 4. The germline V gene encodes CDR1 MNHEY and CDR2 SVGAGI.

This chain uses TRBV2 with TRBJ2-2; no clear D. This CDR3 is 15 amino acids long. CDR1 and CDR2 (germline): SNHLY, FYNNEI. V was pared by 1 base and J by 1 base, with 7 bases between. CDR3: CASSEDARNTGELFF. For the CDR3, the DNA is TGTGCCAGCAGTGAAGACGCAAGGAACACCGGGGAGCTGTTTTTT.

The CDR3 spells CSARQGSMNTEAFF. The CDR3 DNA sequence: TGCAGTGCTAGACAGGGATCGATGAACACTGAAGCTTTCTTT. This chain links TRBV20-1 with TRBJ1-1; TRBD1 is a possible D gene (5 bases). The length of the CDR3 is 14 residues. CDR1 DFQATT and CDR2 SNEGSKA come from the germline V gene (reference sequence). Trimming stripped 2 bases from V and 0 bases from J, with 10 bases between.

This clonotype was detected a few times. The chain carries TRBV12-3 or TRBV12-4 and TRBJ2-7, with a tentative D call TRBD1 (5 bases). V was pared by 3 bases and J by 5 bases, with 20 bases between. The CDR3 length is 16 residues. CDR3 DNA: TGTGCCAGCAGTTTTGGGGCAGGGATGGATTGGCACGAGCAGTACTTC. It yields the protein CASSFGAGMDWHEQYF.

This clonotype came up a few times. The chain carries TRBV5-4 and TRBJ2-1; unclear D gene. The CDR3 covers 13 residues. CDR1 is SGHNT and CDR2 is YYREEE in the germline V gene (reference sequence). V was shortened by 3 bases and J by 4 bases, with 8 bases between the two germline ends. CDR3 DNA: TGTGCCAGCAGCTCCGACACATACAATGAGCAGTTCTTC. The encoded protein is CASSSDTYNEQFF.

This clonotype was seen a handful of times. V is TRBV3-1 and J is TRBJ2-3, with D tentatively TRBD1 (5 bases). V lost 4 bases to trimming and J lost 4 bases, with 12 bases between them. Germline CDR1 reads LGHDT; CDR2 reads YNNKEL (reference sequence). The CDR3 is 14 amino acids. Written as DNA, the CDR3 is TGTGCCAGCAGCCCCAGGGATGGAGCAGATACGCAGTATTTT. Encoded protein: CASSPRDGADTQYF.

The chain has TRBV6-5 and TRBJ2-3, with D unresolved. Trimming shortened V by 4 bases and J by 1 base, and 9 bases separated the two germline ends. The CDR3 consists of 14 residues. Germline values: CDR1 MNHEY, CDR2 SVGAGI. The CDR3 spells CASSFNSGTDTQYF. CDR3 in DNA: TGTGCCAGCAGTTTTAACAGTGGCACAGATACGCAGTATTTT.

V usage is TRBV12-3 or TRBV12-4 and J usage is TRBJ2-6, with 8 bases identical to TRBD1. The CDR3 is made up of 18 amino acids. The junction had 11 bases not matched to a gene; V was cut back by 7 bases and J by 0 bases. CDR3 residues: CASTARGTGHSGANVLTF. The CDR3 nucleotides read TGTGCCAGCACCGCACGGGGGACAGGCCACTCTGGGGCCAACGTCCTGACTTTC.

This clonotype was detected only a few times. J is TRBJ2-7 and V is TRBV12-3 or TRBV12-4, with D maybe TRBD2 (5 bases). The CDR3 covers 12 residues. V lost 5 bases and J lost 11, with 16 bases in between. The CDR3 loop is CASSPGRMMEYF. The CDR3 bases are TGTGCCAGCAGTCCGGGAAGAATGATGGAGTACTTC.

The CDR3 DNA sequence: TGTGCCATCAGCAGAGCGGGCCCTAGCACAGATACGCAGTATTTT. As protein: CAISRAGPSTDTQYF. This chain uses TRBV10-3 with TRBJ2-3; D might be TRBD2 (6 bases). V lost 6 bases and J 0 bases, leaving 13 bases between the germline ends. The CDR3 extends over 15 amino acids. Germline assignment: CDR1 ENHRY and CDR2 SYGVKD.

The rearrangement links TRBV7-6 to TRBJ2-5; D might be TRBD2 (5 bases). Germline lookup yields CDR1 SGHVS and CDR2 FNYEAQ. This CDR3 is 14 amino acids long. With 5 bases removed from V and 5 bases from J, the gap between germline ends came to 15 bases. CDR3 sequence: CASSPRTPMETQYF. The CDR3 DNA sequence: TGTGCCAGCAGCCCCCGGACTCCGATGGAGACCCAGTACTTC.

This clonotype was observed a few times. This chain connects TRBV4-1 to TRBJ2-7, with 10 bases aligning to TRBD1. The CDR3 totals 16 residues. CDR1 and CDR2 (germline): MGHRA, YSYEKL. The V and J ends lost 4 bases and 4 bases, in that order; junction bases with no gene match: 10. The DNA of the CDR3 is TGCGCCAGCAGCCTTACCATGGGGACAGGGGCGTACGAGCAGTACTTC. Translating it yields CASSLTMGTGAYEQYF.